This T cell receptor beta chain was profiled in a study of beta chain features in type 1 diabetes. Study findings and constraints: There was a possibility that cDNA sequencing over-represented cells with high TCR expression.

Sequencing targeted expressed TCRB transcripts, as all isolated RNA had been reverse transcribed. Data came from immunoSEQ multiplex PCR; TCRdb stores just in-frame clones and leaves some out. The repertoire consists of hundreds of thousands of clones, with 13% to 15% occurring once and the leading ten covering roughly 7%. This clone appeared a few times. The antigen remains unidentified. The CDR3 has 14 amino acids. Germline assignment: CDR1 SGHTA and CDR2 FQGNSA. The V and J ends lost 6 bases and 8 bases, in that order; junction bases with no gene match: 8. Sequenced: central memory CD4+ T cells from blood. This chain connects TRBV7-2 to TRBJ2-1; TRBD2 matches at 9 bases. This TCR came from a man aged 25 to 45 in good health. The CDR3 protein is CASREGVAGDEQFF. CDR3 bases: TGTGCCAGCAGGGAGGGGGTAGCGGGAGATGAGCAGTTCTTC.